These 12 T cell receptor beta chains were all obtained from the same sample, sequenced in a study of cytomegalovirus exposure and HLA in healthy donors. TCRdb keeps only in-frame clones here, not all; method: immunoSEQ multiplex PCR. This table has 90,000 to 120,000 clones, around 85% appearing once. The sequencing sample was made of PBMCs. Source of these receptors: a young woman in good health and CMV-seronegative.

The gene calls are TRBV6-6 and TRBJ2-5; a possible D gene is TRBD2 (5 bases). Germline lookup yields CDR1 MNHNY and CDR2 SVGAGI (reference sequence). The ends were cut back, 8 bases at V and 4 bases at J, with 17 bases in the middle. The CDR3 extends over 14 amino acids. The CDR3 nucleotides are TGTGCCAGCCTCGGGGATAATATTCGAGAGACCCAGTACTTC. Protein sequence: CASLGDNIRETQYF.

The CDR3 loop reads CASSHPLSFGGQSNEQFF. CDR3 DNA sequence: TGTGCCAGCAGCCACCCACTAAGTTTCGGGGGGCAAAGCAATGAGCAGTTCTTC. The chain combines TRBV7-9 with TRBJ2-1; D may be TRBD2 (7 bases). V shed 5 bases and J shed 6 bases, with 26 bases lying between them. The CDR3 totals 18 residues. CDR1 is SEHNR and CDR2 is FQNEAQ in the germline V gene (reference sequence).

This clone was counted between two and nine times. CDR3 in DNA: TGTGCCAGCAGTGCAGGGAAGGATGGCTACACCTTC. Residues: CASSAGKDGYTF. This chain links TRBV2 with TRBJ1-2; D might be TRBD1 (5 bases). Trimming left V 4 bases short and J 6 bases short, with 9 bases between. The CDR3 covers 12 residues. Germline CDR1 reads SNHLY; CDR2 reads FYNNEI.

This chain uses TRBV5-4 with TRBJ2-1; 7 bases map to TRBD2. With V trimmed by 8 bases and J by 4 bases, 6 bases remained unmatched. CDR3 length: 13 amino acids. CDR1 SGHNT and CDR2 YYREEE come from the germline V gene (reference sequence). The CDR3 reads CARNTSAYNEQFF. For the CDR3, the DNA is TGTGCCAGGAATACTAGCGCGTACAATGAGCAGTTCTTC.

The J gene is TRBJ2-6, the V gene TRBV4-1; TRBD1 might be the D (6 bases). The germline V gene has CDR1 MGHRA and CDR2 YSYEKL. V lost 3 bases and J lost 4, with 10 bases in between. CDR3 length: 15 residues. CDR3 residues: CASSQAGVGANVLTF. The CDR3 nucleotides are TGCGCCAGCAGCCAGGCAGGGGTCGGGGCCAACGTCCTGACTTTC.

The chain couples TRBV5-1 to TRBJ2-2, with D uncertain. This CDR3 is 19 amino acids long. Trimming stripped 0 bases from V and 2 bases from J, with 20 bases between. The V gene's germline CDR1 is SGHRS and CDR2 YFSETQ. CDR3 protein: CASSLAKLVTSSNTGELFF. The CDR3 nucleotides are TGCGCCAGCAGCTTGGCCAAGCTGGTAACCTCCTCCAACACCGGGGAGCTGTTTTTT.

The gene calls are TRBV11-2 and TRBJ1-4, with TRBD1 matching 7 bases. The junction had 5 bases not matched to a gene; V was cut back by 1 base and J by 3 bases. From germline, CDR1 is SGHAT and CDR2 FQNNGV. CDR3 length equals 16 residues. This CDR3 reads CASSLGLGGSNEKLFF. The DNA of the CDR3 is TGTGCCAGCAGCTTAGGGCTAGGGGGCTCTAATGAAAAACTGTTTTTT. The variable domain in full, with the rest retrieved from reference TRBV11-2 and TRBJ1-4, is EAGVAQSPRYKIIEKRQSVAFWCNPISGHATLYWYQQILGQGPKLLIQFQNNGVVDDSQLPKDRFSAERLKGVDSTLKIQPAKLEDSAVYLCASSLGLGGSNEKLFFGSGTQLSVL.

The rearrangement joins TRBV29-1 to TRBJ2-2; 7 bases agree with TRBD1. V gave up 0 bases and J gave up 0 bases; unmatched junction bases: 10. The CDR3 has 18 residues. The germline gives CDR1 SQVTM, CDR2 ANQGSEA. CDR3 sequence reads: CSVEDRWDRTSNTGELFF. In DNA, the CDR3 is TGCAGCGTTGAAGATAGGTGGGACAGAACCTCGAACACCGGGGAGCTGTTTTTT.

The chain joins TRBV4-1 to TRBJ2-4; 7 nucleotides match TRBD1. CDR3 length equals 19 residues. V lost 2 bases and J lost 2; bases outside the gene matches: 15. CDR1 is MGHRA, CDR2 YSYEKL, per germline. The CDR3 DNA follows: TGCGCCAGCAGCCAACGTTACCTACAGGGGAATGTTACCAAAAACATTCAGTACTTC. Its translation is CASSQRYLQGNVTKNIQYF.

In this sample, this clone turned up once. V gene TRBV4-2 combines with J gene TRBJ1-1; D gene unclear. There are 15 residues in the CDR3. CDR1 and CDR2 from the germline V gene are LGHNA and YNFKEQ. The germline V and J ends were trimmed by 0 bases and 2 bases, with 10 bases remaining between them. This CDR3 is CASSQDRGVNTEAFF. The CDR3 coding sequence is TGTGCCAGCAGCCAAGATCGCGGGGTCAACACTGAAGCTTTCTTT.

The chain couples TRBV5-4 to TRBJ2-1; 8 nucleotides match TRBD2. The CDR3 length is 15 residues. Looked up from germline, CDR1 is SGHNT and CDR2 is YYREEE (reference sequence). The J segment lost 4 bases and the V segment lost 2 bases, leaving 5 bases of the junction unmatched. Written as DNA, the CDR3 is TGTGCCAGCAGCTTACTGACTAGCGTGTACAATGAGCAGTTCTTC. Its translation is CASSLLTSVYNEQFF. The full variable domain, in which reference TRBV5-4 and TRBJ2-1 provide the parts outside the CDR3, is ETGVTQSPTHLIKTRGQQVTLRCSSQSGHNTVSWYQQALGQGPQFIFQYYREEENGRGNFPPRFSGLQFPNYSSELNVNALELDDSALYLCASSLLTSVYNEQFFGPGTRLTVL.

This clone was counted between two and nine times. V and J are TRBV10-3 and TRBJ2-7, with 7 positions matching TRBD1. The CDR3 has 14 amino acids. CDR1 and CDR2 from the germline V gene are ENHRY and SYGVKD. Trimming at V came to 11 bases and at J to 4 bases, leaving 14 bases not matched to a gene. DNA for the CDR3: TGTGCCTTAAGACAGGGCCCTACGGAGTACGAGCAGTACTTC. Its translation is CALRQGPTEYEQYF.